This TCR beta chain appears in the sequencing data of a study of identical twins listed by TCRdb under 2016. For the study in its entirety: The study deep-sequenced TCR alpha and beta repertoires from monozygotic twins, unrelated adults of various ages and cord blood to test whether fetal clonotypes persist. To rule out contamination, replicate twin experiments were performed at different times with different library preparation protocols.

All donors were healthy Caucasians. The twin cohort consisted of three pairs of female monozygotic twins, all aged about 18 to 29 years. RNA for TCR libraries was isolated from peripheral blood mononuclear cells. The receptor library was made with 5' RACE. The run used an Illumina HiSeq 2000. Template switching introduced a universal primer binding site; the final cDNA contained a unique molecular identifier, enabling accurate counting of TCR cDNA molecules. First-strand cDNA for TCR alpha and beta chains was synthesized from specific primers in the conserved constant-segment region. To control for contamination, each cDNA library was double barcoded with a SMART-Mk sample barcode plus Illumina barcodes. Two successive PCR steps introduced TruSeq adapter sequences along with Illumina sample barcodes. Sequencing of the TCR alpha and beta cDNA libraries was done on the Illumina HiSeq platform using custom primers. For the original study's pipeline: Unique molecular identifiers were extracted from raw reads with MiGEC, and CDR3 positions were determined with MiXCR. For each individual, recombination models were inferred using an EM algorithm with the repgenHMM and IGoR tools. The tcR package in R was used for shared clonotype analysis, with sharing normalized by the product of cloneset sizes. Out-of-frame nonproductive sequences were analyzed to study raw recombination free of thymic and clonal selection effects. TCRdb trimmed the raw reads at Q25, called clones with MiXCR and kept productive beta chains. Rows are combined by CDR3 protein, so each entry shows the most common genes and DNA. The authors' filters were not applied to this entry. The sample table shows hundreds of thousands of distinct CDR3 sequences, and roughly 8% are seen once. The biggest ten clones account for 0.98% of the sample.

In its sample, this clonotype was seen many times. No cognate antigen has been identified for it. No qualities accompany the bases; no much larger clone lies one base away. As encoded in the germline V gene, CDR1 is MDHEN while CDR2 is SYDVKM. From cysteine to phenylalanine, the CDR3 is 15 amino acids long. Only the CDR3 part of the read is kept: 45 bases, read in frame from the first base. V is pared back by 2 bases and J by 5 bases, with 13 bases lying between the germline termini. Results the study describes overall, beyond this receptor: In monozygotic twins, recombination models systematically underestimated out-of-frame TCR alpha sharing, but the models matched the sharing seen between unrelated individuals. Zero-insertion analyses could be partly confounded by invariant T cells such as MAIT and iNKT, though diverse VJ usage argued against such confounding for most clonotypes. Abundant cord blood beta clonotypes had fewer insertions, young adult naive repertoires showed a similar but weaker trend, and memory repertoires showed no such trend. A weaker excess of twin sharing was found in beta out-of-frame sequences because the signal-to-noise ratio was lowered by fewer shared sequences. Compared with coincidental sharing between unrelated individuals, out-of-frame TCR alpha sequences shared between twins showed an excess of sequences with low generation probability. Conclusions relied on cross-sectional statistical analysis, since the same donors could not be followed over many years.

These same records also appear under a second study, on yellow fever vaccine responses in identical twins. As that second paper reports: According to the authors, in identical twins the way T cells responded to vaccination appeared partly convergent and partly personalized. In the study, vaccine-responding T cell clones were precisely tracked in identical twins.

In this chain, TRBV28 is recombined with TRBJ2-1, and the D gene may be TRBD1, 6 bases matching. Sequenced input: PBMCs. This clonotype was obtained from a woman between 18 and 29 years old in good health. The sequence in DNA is TGTGCCAGCAGTTTAGAACAGGGCGGCCACAATGAGCAGTTCTTC. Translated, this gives CASSLEQGGHNEQFF.